This T cell receptor beta chain is drawn from a study of memory CD4+ T cells and cytomegalovirus serostatus. As for the study in general: This sample comes from healthy Belgian adults, about nine CMV seropositive, around 26 seronegative.

This clone was picked up one time. Single viable CD3+CD4+CD8-CD45RO+ cells were sorted as the memory CD4+ T cells. CMV serostatus came from serum IgG against pp150, pp28, p38, p52. Positive selection with CD4 microbeads enriched total CD4+ T cells. Trimming removed 8 bases from V and 8 bases from J; junction bases left unmatched: 6. This CDR3 contains 13 residues. Germline CDR1 reads SNHLY; CDR2 reads FYNNEI. As originally analysed: After removing out-of-frame reads, 2,204,828 distinct TCRbeta sequences remained. Some clones are missing from TCRdb's copy, which holds only in-frame ones; the method was immunoSEQ multiplex PCR. V and J calls and clone size are as listed in that table; D and trimming were resolved from the DNA. Of about 50,000 clones in the sample, 70% to 85% were seen once.

The V and J genes are TRBV2 and TRBJ2-1; 10 positions match TRBD1. The origin of this receptor is an adult in good health and CMV-seronegative. Sequencing was carried out using memory CD4+ T cells from blood. The CDR3 sequence: CASQGDRGDEQFF. The CDR3 DNA is TGTGCCAGCCAGGGGGACAGGGGCGATGAGCAGTTCTTC.